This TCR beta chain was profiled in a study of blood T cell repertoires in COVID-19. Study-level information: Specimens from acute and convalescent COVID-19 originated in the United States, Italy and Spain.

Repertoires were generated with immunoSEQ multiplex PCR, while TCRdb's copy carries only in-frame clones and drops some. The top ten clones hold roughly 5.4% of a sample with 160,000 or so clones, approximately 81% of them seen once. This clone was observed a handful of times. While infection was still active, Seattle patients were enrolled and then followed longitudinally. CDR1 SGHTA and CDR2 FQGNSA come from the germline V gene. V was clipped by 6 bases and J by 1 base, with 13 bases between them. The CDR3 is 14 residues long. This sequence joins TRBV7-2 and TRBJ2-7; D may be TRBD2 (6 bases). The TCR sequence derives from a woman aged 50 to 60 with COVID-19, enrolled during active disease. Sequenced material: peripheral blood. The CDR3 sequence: CASRVGGPSYEQYF. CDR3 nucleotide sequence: TGTGCCAGCAGGGTAGGAGGGCCATCCTACGAGCAGTACTTC.